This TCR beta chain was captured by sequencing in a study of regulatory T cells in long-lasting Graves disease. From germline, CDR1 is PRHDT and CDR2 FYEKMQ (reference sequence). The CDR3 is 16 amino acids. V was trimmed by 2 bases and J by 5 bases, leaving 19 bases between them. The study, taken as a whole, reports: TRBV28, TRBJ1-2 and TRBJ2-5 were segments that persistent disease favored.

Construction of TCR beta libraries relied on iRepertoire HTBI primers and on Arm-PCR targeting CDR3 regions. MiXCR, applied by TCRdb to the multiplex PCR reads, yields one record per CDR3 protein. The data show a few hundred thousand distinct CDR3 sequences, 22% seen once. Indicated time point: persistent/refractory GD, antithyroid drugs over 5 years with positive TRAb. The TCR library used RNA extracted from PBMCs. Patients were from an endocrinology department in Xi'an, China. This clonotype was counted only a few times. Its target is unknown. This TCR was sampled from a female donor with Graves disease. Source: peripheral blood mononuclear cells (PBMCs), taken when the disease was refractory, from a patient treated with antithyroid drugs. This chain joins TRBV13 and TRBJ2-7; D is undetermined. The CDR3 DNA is TGTGCCAGCAGCTTAACGCCCGCCCCGCCAGCCCACGAGCAGTACTTC. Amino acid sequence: CASSLTPAPPAHEQYF.